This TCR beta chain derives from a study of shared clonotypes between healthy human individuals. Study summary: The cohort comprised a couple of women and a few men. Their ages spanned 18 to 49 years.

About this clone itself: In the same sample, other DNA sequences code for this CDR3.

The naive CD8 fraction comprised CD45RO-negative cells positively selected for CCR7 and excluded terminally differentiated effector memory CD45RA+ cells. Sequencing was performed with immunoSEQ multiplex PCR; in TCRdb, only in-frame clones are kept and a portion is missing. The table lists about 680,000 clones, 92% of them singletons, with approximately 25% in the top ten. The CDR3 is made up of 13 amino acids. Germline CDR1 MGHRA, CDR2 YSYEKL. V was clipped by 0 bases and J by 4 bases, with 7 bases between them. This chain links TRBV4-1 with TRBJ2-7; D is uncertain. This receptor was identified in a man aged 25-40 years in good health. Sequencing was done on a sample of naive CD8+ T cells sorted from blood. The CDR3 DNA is TGCGCCAGCAGCCAAGATCGGAGTTACGAGCAGTACTTC. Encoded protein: CASSQDRSYEQYF.